This TCR beta chain is drawn from a study of blood T cells in healthy people across ages. Together with a sample-barcoded 5' primer, a J-beta primer mix was included in a second PCR lasting roughly 6 to 12 cycles. One entry per CDR3 protein, called by TCRdb with MiXCR from the 5' RACE reads. The table has 1.8 million or so distinct CDR3 sequences, around 40% seen once. For this clonotype: A junction boundary mismatches the germline segment, possibly from a read error.

The length of the CDR3 is 15 residues. Germline V gene sequence: CDR1 SNHLY, CDR2 FYNNEI. This TCR came from a human donor in good health. The sequencing input was blood. J is TRBJ2-3 and V is TRBV2; D ambiguous. Here the CDR3 reads CASSGGAVSTDTRYF. The CDR3 coding sequence is TGTGCCAGCAGTGGGGGTGCGGTGAGCACAGATACGCGGTATTTT.